The 19 T cell receptor beta chains listed next were all sequenced from one sample in a study of T-cell reconstitution after alpha-beta-depleted transplantation in children. The TCRbeta library was prepared with unique molecular identifiers. TCRdb re-analysed the PCR reads in MiXCR, keeping a single row per CDR3 protein. This table holds hundreds of thousands of distinct CDR3 sequences, roughly 13% found once. Specimen: PBMCs, mostly from graft donor cells, collected 360 days after TCRalphabeta/CD19-depleted stem cell transplant. The receptors originated from a male patient aged 5 to 17 who had a stem cell transplant for acute myeloid leukemia, so the T cells may come from the graft donor.

The table lists this clonotype with a few counts. This chain joins TRBV9 and TRBJ2-1; 7 bases agree with TRBD2. The germline V gene encodes CDR1 SGDLS and CDR2 YYNGEE. The length of the CDR3 is 17 residues. Trimming removed 2 bases from V and 5 bases from J; junction bases left unmatched: 13. CDR3 loop: CASSVTGSGGSNNEQFF. The CDR3 DNA reads TGTGCCAGCAGCGTCACCGGGAGTGGCGGGAGTAACAATGAGCAGTTCTTC.

J is TRBJ2-7 and V is TRBV21-1; the table calls TRBD1, which could not be checked here. TRBV21-1 is given as a pseudogene. CDR3 length equals 16 residues. The CDR3: CASSKMTPGHAYEQYF. CDR3 coding DNA: TGTGCCAGCAGCAAAATGACACCGGGACATGCCTACGAGCAGTACTTC.

This clonotype has only a few counts. This sequence joins TRBV20-1 and TRBJ2-3; D is undetermined. Germline V gene lookup returns CDR1 DFQATT and CDR2 SNEGSKA (reference sequence). The ends were cut back, 3 bases at V and 2 bases at J, with 9 bases in the middle. The CDR3 contains 13 residues. The CDR3 protein is CSASGFSTDTQYF. The DNA for the CDR3 is TGCAGTGCTAGTGGGTTCTCCACAGATACGCAGTATTTT.

This clonotype showed up just a few times. The chain combines TRBV20-1 with TRBJ1-2; no firm D call. CDR1 is DFQATT, CDR2 SNEGSKA, per germline (reference sequence). V dropped 1 base and J dropped 4 bases, with 13 bases sitting between them. This CDR3 spans 14 amino acids. The CDR3 sequence is CSARGRHYPYGYTF. The CDR3 coding sequence is TGCAGTGCTAGAGGACGACACTACCCCTATGGCTACACCTTC.

Many counts were recorded for this clonotype. The chain links TRBV20-1 to TRBJ2-7; TRBD2 agrees at 12 bases. Germline assignment: CDR1 DFQATT and CDR2 SNEGSKA (reference sequence). The CDR3 has 15 residues. The V gene end was trimmed by 2 bases and the J gene end by 4 bases; junction bases not matched to a gene: 6. CDR3 region: CSARSLAGGPYEQYF. DNA for the CDR3: TGCAGTGCTAGATCTCTAGCGGGAGGGCCGTACGAGCAGTACTTC.

In its sample, this clonotype was seen many times. The chain employs TRBV20-1 and TRBJ2-7; the match to TRBD1 covers 10 bases. V was pared by 4 bases and J by 7 bases, with 10 bases of the junction left unmatched. The CDR3 has 14 residues. CDR1 and CDR2 from the germline V gene are DFQATT and SNEGSKA (reference sequence). DNA of the CDR3: TGCAGTGCTACCGCCCGACAGGGGGCGAGGGAGCAGTACTTC. Protein sequence: CSATARQGAREQYF.

As for this clonotype: A read error is possible here, since a much larger clone lies one base away. The chain couples TRBV12-3 or TRBV12-4 to TRBJ2-1; 8 bases are shared with TRBD2. The CDR3 consists of 19 residues. Written as DNA, the CDR3 is TGTGCCCGCAGTAGTCCTCCTCCTTGGGGACTAGAGGGGAACAATGAGCAGTTCTTC. As protein: CARSSPPPWGLEGNNEQFF.

A few counts support this clonotype. The chain employs TRBV28 and TRBJ2-7; 8 bases align to TRBD2. The germline V gene has CDR1 MDHEN and CDR2 SYDVKM. V dropped 7 bases and J dropped 3; count of bases not matched to a gene: 20. This CDR3 region has 18 residues. The CDR3 region has the DNA TGTGCCAGCACTTACAGCGGGAGTCCCCGCTCTTTCTACTACGAGCAGTACTTC. It is translated as CASTYSGSPRSFYYEQYF.

This clonotype was counted only a few times. V usage is TRBV5-6 and J usage is TRBJ2-3; 11 bases align to TRBD2. Germline CDR1 is SGHDT and CDR2 is YYEEEE. Unmatched junction bases numbered 10, after V lost 5 bases and J lost 5 bases. The CDR3 is made up of 16 amino acids. This chain's CDR3 is CASSFLAGGSGDTQYF. CDR3 coding DNA: TGTGCCAGCAGTTTTTTAGCGGGAGGGTCGGGAGATACGCAGTATTTT.

The V call is TRBV5-1, the J call TRBJ2-5, with 7 bases aligning to TRBD2. The CDR3 covers 13 residues. Losses at the gene ends were 6 bases for V and 3 bases for J; bases not matched to a gene: 5. Germline CDR1 and CDR2: SGHRS and YFSETQ. CDR3 in amino acids: CASTRTREETQYF. The CDR3, as DNA: TGCGCCAGCACCCGGACTAGGGAAGAGACCCAGTACTTC.

In this sample, this clonotype turned up a few times. CDR3 sequence reads: CSVGTAPYEQYF. The CDR3 region has the DNA TGCAGCGTTGGGACAGCCCCCTACGAGCAGTACTTC. The chain recombines TRBV29-1 with TRBJ2-7; possible D gene TRBD1, 6 bases. This CDR3 has 12 amino acids. Trimming pared 4 bases from V and 2 bases from J, leaving 9 bases between. Germline V gene lookup returns CDR1 SQVTM and CDR2 ANQGSEA.

This clonotype appeared many times. The chain uses TRBV25-1 and TRBJ2-3; 8 bases match TRBD2. This CDR3 has 17 amino acids. Germline assignment: CDR1 MGHDK and CDR2 SYGVNS. With V trimmed by 1 base and J by 2 bases, 8 bases remained unmatched. The CDR3 sequence is CASSELDSGTVTDTQYF. CDR3 in DNA: TGTGCCAGCAGTGAATTAGATAGCGGGACGGTCACAGATACGCAGTATTTT.

This clonotype has just a few counts. The rearrangement links TRBV20-1 to TRBJ2-6; no definite D call. In germline, CDR1 is DFQATT, CDR2 SNEGSKA (reference sequence). Trimming shortened V by 3 bases and J by 0 bases, and 15 bases separated the two germline ends. The CDR3 sequence is 17 residues long. In nucleotides, the CDR3 is TGCAGTGCTAGTTTCCTCGGACGCTCCTCTGGGGCCAACGTCCTGACTTTC. This gives the protein CSASFLGRSSGANVLTF.

This clonotype was seen repeatedly, ten times or more. The chain recombines TRBV5-1 with TRBJ2-3; 10 bases align to TRBD2. CDR1 is SGHRS, CDR2 YFSETQ, per germline. The CDR3 extends over 15 amino acids. Trimming cost V 4 bases and J 11 bases; bases outside gene matches: 13. CDR3 amino acids: CASSPMGLAGAKQYF. As DNA, the CDR3 is TGCGCCAGCAGCCCGATGGGGCTAGCGGGGGCGAAGCAGTATTTT.

The chain recombines TRBV11-2 with TRBJ2-2; TRBD2 is a possible D gene (6 bases). Germline V gene lookup returns CDR1 SGHAT and CDR2 FQNNGV. Deletions cut 1 base from V and 7 bases from J, with 13 bases between. This CDR3 is 15 amino acids long. CDR3 in amino acids: CASSLGLARGGELFF. DNA of the CDR3: TGTGCCAGCAGCTTAGGTCTAGCGAGAGGCGGGGAGCTGTTTTTT.

J is TRBJ2-1 and V is TRBV20-1, with D perhaps matching TRBD1 or TRBD2 (5 bases each). Germline assignment: CDR1 DFQATT and CDR2 SNEGSKA (reference sequence). V lost 0 bases to trimming and J lost 8 bases, with 17 bases between them. CDR3 length equals 15 residues. The CDR3: CSARDPGTSVDEQFF. The DNA for the CDR3 is TGCAGTGCTAGAGACCCCGGGACCTCAGTGGATGAGCAGTTCTTC.

This rearrangement joins TRBV25-1 to TRBJ2-7; a possible D gene is TRBD1 (6 bases). Per germline, CDR1 MGHDK and CDR2 SYGVNS. The V gene lost 1 base and the J gene lost 2 bases, with 15 bases spanning the gap. This CDR3 has 16 amino acids. This CDR3 is CASSEWWQGKTYEQYF. DNA for the CDR3: TGTGCCAGCAGTGAATGGTGGCAGGGGAAAACCTACGAGCAGTACTTC.

The rearrangement joins TRBV29-1 to TRBJ2-7; D unresolved. Germline-derived CDR1 and CDR2 are SQVTM and ANQGSEA. Trimming stripped 4 bases from V and 0 bases from J, with 7 bases between. The CDR3 is 12 amino acids. The CDR3 loop is CSVAGDSYEQYF. DNA of the CDR3: TGCAGCGTTGCTGGCGACTCCTACGAGCAGTACTTC.

This clonotype has a handful of counts. This chain joins TRBV28 and TRBJ1-6, with 9 bases identical to TRBD1. The CDR3 is 15 amino acids. Trimming at V came to 5 bases and at J to 10 bases, leaving 9 bases not matched to a gene. Germline assignment: CDR1 MDHEN and CDR2 SYDVKM. The DNA of the CDR3 is TGTGCCAGCAGTCCCGGGACAGGGTTGAGATCACCCCTCCACTTT. It specifies CASSPGTGLRSPLHF.